This T cell receptor (beta chain) derives from a study of OX40 agonist ivuxolimab in advanced cancers. Notes on this clone: Its antigen is unknown.

The CDR3 has 14 residues. Germline CDR1 SGHRS, CDR2 YFSETQ. The V and J ends lost 4 bases and 2 bases respectively, with 12 bases between them. Produced via immunoSEQ multiplex PCR; TCRdb's table is partial and in-frame only. The repertoire has more than 40,000 clones, 85% to 90% of them found once; the top ten carry around 1%. Regarding the study as a whole: At doses 0.1 to 3.0 mg/kg, CD4+ and CD8+ clones expanded.

The sequence was collected from an adult with an advanced solid tumor such as melanoma, head and neck, liver or kidney cancer. The chain recombines TRBV5-1 with TRBJ2-5; D is ambiguous. The material sequenced was CD4+ or CD8+ T cells sorted from blood, taken in a trial of the OX40 agonist ivuxolimab. Here the CDR3 DNA reads TGCGCCAGCAGCCGAATACAGAGACAAGAGACCCAGTACTTC. Translation gives CASSRIQRQETQYF.